One and the same sample provided the 3 T cell receptor delta chains below, sequenced in a study of γδ T cells in repeated Plasmodium falciparum infection. TCRdb reapplied CATT to the multiplex PCR reads. Of roughly 86,000 delta-chain clones listed, approximately 1.4% are singletons. Bulk repertoires came from Vgamma9/Vdelta2+ or Vdelta2-negative gammadelta T cells flow-sorted from PBMC. Material: gamma-delta T cells from blood. These receptors originate from a pool of human donors (malaria-infected and uninfected, not separated).

This clone was recorded a few times. This could be a read error, since a much larger clone is one nucleotide away. This chain uses TRDV1 with TRDJ1, with 11 bases identical to TRDD3. TCRdb carries no J gene annotation; the J gene was assigned here by matching the DNA with germline. Germline V gene lookup returns CDR1 TSWWSYY and CDR2 QGS. The CDR3 covers 29 residues. V dropped 2 bases and J dropped 0; count of bases not matched to a gene: 41. CDR3 coding DNA: TGTGCTCTTGGGGAAGAGCCCTTCCTACTCCATTATTGGGGGATACGCCAGCTTCCAGAGCTCCTGTACACCGATAAACTCATCTTT. It encodes CALGEEPFLLHYWGIRQLPELLYTDKLIF.

Regarding this clone: TCRdb's listed protein matches a much larger clone and diverges from this DNA's translation at residue 20, likely through a read error; the protein shown comes from the DNA. Here the V gene is TRDV1, but the J gene went uncalled; TRDD3, the table's D call, was not compared with the DNA. Per germline, CDR1 TSWWSYY and CDR2 QGS. The CDR3 runs to 22 residues. Here the CDR3 reads CALGELQILWRTGGYLTDKPIF. The CDR3, as DNA: TGTGCTCTTGGGGAACTTCAGATCCTATGGAGAACTGGGGGATACCTTACCGATAAACCCATCTTT.

Of note for this clone: This likely reflects a read error, since a far larger clone is one base away. The sample holds other DNA sequences that translate to the same CDR3. This chain links TRDV2 with TRDJ1, with TRDD3 identical over 8 bases. Here the J gene came from matching the DNA to germline, since TCRdb omits it. CDR3 length: 24 residues. Germline loops: CDR1 GEAIGNYY, CDR2 EKD. CDR3 in amino acids: CACDTVGYWGALMLGRKGADKLIF. As DNA, the CDR3 is TGTGCCTGCGACACCGTGGGCTACTGGGGGGCTCTAATGCTTGGGCGAAAAGGGGCCGATAAACTCATCTTT.